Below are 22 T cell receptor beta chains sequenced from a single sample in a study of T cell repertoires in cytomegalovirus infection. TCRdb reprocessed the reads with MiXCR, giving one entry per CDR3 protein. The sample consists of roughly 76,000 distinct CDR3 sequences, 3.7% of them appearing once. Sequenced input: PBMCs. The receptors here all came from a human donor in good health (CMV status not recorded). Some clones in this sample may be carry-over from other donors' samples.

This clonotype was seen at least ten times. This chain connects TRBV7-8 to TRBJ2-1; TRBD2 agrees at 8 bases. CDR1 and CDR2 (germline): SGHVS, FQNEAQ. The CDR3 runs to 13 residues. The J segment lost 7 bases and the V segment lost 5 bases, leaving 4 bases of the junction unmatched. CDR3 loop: CASSPGGPNEQFF. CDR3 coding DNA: TGTGCCAGCAGCCCGGGGGGGCCGAATGAGCAGTTCTTC.

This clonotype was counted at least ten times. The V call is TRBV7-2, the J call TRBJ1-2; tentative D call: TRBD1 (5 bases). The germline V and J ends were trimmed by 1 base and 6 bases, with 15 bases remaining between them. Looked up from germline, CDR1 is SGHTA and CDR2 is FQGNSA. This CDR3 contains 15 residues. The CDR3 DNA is TGTGCCAGCAGCTTAGTCCGGGGATCGGGGGATGGCTACACCTTC. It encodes CASSLVRGSGDGYTF.

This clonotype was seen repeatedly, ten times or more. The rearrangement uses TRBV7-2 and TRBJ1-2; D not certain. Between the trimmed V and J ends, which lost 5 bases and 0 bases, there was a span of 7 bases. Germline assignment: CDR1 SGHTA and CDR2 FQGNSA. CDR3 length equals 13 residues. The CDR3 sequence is CASSRGANYGYTF. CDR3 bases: TGTGCCAGCAGCCGAGGAGCTAACTATGGCTACACCTTC.

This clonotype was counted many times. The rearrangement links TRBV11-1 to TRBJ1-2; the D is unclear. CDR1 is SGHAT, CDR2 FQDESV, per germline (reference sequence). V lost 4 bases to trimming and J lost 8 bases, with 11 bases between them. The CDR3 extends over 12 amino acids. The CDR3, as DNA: TGTGCCAGCAGCTCAAGCGGGCTCGGCTACACCTTC. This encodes CASSSSGLGYTF.

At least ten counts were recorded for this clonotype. The CDR3 nucleotides read TGTGCCAGCAGCTTCCAACAGAGGGGTGAAGCTTTCTTT. It encodes CASSFQQRGEAFF. The V call is TRBV11-2, the J call TRBJ1-1, with D tentatively TRBD1 (5 bases). Germline lookup yields CDR1 SGHAT and CDR2 FQNNGV. This CDR3 has 13 amino acids. Trimming left V 3 bases short and J 7 bases short, with 12 bases between.

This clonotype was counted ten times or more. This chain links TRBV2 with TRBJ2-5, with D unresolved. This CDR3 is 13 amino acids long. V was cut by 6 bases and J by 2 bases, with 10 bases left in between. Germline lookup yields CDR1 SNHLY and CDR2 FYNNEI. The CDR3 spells CASSALGQETQYF. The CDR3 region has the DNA TGTGCCAGCAGCGCGCTTGGGCAAGAGACCCAGTACTTC. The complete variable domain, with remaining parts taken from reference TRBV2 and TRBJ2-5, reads EPEVTQTPSHQVTQMGQEVILRCVPISNHLYFYWYRQILGQKVEFLVSFYNNEISEKSEIFDDQFSVERPDGSNFTLKIRSTKLEDSAMYFCASSALGQETQYFGPGTRLLVL.

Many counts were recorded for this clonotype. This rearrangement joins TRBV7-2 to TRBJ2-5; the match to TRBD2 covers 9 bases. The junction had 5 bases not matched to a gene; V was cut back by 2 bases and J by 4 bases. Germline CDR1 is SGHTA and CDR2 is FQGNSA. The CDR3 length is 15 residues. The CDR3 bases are TGTGCCAGCAGCTTACAGCGGGGGGTCGGAGAGACCCAGTACTTC. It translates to CASSLQRGVGETQYF.

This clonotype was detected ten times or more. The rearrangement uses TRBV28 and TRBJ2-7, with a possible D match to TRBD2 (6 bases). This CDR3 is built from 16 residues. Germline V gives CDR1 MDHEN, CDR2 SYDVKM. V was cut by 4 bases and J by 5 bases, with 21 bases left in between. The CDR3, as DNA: TGTGCCAGCAGTTCATTGGGGCGGGGAGTACTCAACGAGCAGTACTTC. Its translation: CASSSLGRGVLNEQYF.

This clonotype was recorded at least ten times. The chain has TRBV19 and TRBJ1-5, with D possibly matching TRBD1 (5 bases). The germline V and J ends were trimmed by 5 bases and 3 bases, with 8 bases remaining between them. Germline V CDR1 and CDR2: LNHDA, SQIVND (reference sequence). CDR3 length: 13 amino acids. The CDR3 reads CASSRGDNQPQHF. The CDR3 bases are TGTGCCAGTAGTCGGGGGGACAATCAGCCCCAGCATTTT.

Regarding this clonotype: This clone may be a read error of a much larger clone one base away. The CDR3 is CRGIVPHEKTRYF. For the CDR3, the DNA is TGCAGGGGGATAGTACCCCACGAGAAGACCCGGTACTTC. The genes are TRBV20-1 and TRBJ2-5; no clear D. The CDR3 is made up of 13 amino acids. Germline values: CDR1 DFQATT, CDR2 SNEGSKA (reference sequence).

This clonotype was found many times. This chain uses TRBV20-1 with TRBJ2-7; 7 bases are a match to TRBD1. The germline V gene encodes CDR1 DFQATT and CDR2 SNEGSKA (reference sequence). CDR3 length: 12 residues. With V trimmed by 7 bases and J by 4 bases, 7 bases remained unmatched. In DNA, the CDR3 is TGCAGTGTGGGCCAGGGGGTATACGAGCAGTACTTC. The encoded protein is CSVGQGVYEQYF.

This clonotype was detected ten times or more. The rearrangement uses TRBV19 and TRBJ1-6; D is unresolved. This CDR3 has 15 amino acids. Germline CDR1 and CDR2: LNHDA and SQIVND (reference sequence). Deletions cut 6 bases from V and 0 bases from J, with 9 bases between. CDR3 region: CASSVSGSYNSPLHF. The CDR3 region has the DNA TGTGCCAGTAGCGTATCCGGCTCCTATAATTCACCCCTCCACTTT.

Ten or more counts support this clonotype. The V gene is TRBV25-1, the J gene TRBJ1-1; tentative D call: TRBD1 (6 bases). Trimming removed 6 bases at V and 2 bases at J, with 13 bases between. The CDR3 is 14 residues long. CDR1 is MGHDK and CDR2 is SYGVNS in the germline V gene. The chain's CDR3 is CASRGDRINTEAFF. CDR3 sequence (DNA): TGTGCCAGCAGGGGAGACAGGATCAACACTGAAGCTTTCTTT.

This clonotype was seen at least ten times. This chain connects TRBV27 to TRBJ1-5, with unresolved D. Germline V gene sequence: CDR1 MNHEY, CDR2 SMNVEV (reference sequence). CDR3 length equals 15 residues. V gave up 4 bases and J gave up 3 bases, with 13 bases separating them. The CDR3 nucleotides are TGTGCCAGCAGTTCGTTTAGTGACCTCAATCAGCCCCAGCATTTT. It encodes CASSSFSDLNQPQHF.

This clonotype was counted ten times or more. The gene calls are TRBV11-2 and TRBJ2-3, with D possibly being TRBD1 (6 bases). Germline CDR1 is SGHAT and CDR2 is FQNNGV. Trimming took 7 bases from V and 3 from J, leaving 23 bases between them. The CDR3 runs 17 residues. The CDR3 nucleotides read TGTGCCAGCAACCCTCCGTCAAGGGGGTGGCGGACAGATACGCAGTATTTT. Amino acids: CASNPPSRGWRTDTQYF.

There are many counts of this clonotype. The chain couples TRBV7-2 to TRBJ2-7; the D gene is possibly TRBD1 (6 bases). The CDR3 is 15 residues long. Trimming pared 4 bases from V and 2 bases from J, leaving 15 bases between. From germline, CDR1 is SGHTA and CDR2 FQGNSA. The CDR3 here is CASSSRWGLTYEQYF. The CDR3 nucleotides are TGTGCCAGCAGCTCCCGTTGGGGGCTTACCTACGAGCAGTACTTC.

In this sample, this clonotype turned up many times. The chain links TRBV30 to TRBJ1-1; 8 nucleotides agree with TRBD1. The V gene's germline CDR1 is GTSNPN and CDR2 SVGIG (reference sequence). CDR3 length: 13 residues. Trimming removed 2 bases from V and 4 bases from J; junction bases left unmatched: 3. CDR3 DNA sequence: TGTGCCTGGAGTCGAACAGGGGGCACTGAAGCTTTCTTT. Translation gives CAWSRTGGTEAFF.

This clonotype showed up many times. The CDR3 DNA follows: TGTGCCAGCAGTGTTACGGGGACATCCACTGAAGCTTTCTTT. The encoded protein is CASSVTGTSTEAFF. The chain combines TRBV12-3 or TRBV12-4 with TRBJ1-1, with D tentatively TRBD1 (6 bases). V gave up 5 bases and J gave up 4 bases, with 14 bases separating them. This CDR3 comprises 14 residues.

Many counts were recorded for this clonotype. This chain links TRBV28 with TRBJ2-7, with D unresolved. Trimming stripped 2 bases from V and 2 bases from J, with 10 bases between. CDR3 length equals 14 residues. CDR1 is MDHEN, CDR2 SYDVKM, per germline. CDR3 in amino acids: CASSLDPATYEQYF. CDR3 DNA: TGTGCCAGCAGTTTAGATCCTGCTACCTACGAGCAGTACTTC. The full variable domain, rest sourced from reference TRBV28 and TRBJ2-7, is DVKVTQSSRYLVKRTGEKVFLECVQDMDHENMFWYRQDPGLGLRLIYFSYDVKMKEKGDIPEGYSVSREKKERFSLILESASTNQTSMYLCASSLDPATYEQYFGPGTRLTVT.

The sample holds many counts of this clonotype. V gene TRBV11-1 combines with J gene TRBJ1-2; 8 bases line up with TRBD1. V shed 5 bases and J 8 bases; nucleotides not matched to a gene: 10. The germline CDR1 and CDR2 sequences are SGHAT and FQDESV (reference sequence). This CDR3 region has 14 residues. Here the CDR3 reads CASSGMRQGYGYTF. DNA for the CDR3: TGTGCCAGCAGCGGAATGAGACAGGGGTACGGCTACACCTTC.

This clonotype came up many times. The CDR3 spells CASSLRRGAPYEQYF. DNA of the CDR3: TGTGCCAGCAGCTTACGCCGGGGGGCCCCCTACGAGCAGTACTTC. The J gene is TRBJ2-7, the V gene TRBV7-8; possibly TRBD2 for D (7 bases). V lost 2 bases to trimming and J lost 2 bases, with 13 bases between them. Germline-derived CDR1 and CDR2 are SGHVS and FQNEAQ. There are 15 residues in the CDR3.

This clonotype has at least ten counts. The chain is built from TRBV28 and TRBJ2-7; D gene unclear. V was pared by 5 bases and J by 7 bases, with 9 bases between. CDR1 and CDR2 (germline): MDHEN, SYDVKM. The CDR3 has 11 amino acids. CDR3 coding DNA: TGTGCCAGCAGTCGGACCCGGGAGCAGTACTTC. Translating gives CASSRTREQYF.